Each of the 21 T cell receptor beta chains below was sequenced from the same sample in a study of PD-1 blockade in classical Hodgkin lymphoma. The protocol was immunoSEQ multiplex PCR, while the TCRdb copy is restricted to in-frame clones and leaves out a portion. The sample has about 44,000 clones; just over 65% are singletons. Time point meaning: cycle 4 day 1 (C4D1), after more than five weeks of nivolumab. The patients all showed relapse after autologous stem cell transplantation, while their brentuximab vedotin exposure varied. The specimen was peripheral blood mononuclear cells (PBMCs), collected before the fourth cycle of nivolumab. These receptors were taken from a human donor with classical Hodgkin lymphoma.

In nucleotides, the CDR3 is TGTGCCAGCAGACCGGTTATACCTGAAGCTTTCTTT. It translates to CASRPVIPEAFF. The rearrangement links TRBV6-7 to TRBJ1-1; no definite D call. TRBV6-7 is marked as an open reading frame, function uncertain. The CDR3 has 12 amino acids. Trimming left V 6 bases short and J 6 bases short, with 11 bases between.

V is TRBV28 and J is TRBJ2-2; D is unresolved. The CDR3 runs 15 residues. Germline CDR1 and CDR2: MDHEN and SYDVKM. Trimming took off 3 bases at V and 0 bases at J, with 8 bases between the two ends. The CDR3 nucleotides read TGTGCCAGCAGTTTCGGCCAAACGAACACCGGGGAGCTGTTTTTT. This codes for CASSFGQTNTGELFF.

The V call is TRBV9, the J call TRBJ2-1; possibly TRBD1 or TRBD2 for D (5 bases each). The germline V gene has CDR1 SGDLS and CDR2 YYNGEE. This CDR3 is 17 amino acids long. The V end lost 3 bases, the J end lost 6 bases, and 22 bases lay between the germline ends. The CDR3 spells CASSGLGAITRGNEQFF. CDR3 sequence (DNA): TGTGCCAGCAGCGGGCTTGGAGCGATTACTAGGGGCAATGAGCAGTTCTTC.

The genes are TRBV5-4 and TRBJ2-5, with TRBD1 identical over 11 bases. The length of the CDR3 is 15 residues. Germline loops: CDR1 SGHNT, CDR2 YYREEE (reference sequence). Germline trimming cut 4 bases from V and 5 bases from J; bases unmatched to any gene: 7. The CDR3 sequence: CASSPRTGGGETQYF. The CDR3 DNA follows: TGTGCCAGCAGCCCAAGGACAGGGGGCGGGGAGACCCAGTACTTC.

The gene calls are TRBV7-2 and TRBJ1-1; 11 bases are a match to TRBD1. The germline V gene has CDR1 SGHTA and CDR2 FQGNSA. The CDR3 contains 13 residues. The trim removed 4 bases at V and 11 bases at J, leaving 6 bases unmatched. CDR3 sequence: CASSSLDRGHAFF. CDR3 bases: TGTGCCAGCAGCTCGCTGGACAGGGGGCATGCTTTCTTT.

CDR3 loop: CASSLTWTGKETQYF. In DNA form, the CDR3 reads TGTGCCAGCAGCTTGACGTGGACAGGGAAAGAGACCCAGTACTTC. The chain is built from TRBV5-5 and TRBJ2-5; 8 positions match TRBD1. Trimming removed 1 base from V and 3 bases from J; junction bases left unmatched: 5. Germline CDR1 is SGHKS and CDR2 is YYEKEE (reference sequence). This CDR3 comprises 15 residues.

The chain links TRBV5-1 to TRBJ2-7; D unclear. The CDR3 is 12 amino acids. V lost 0 bases to trimming and J lost 4 bases, with 5 bases between them. Germline CDR1 is SGHRS and CDR2 is YFSETQ. This CDR3 is CASSLGLYEQYF. The CDR3, as DNA: TGCGCCAGCAGCTTGGGATTATACGAGCAGTACTTC.

This clone is termed medium-sized. J is TRBJ1-5 and V is TRBV29-1; unclear D gene. The length of the CDR3 is 13 residues. The V gene's germline CDR1 is SQVTM and CDR2 ANQGSEA. V was clipped by 5 bases and J by 5 bases, with 13 bases between them. The CDR3 coding sequence is TGCAGCGTTAATGCGGGATCGGATCAGCCCCAGCATTTT. This codes for CSVNAGSDQPQHF.

This chain connects TRBV19 to TRBJ1-1, with TRBD1 identical over 9 bases. The CDR3 consists of 14 residues. The J segment lost 10 bases and the V segment lost 4 bases, leaving 10 bases of the junction unmatched. Germline V gene sequence: CDR1 LNHDA, CDR2 SQIVND (reference sequence). The CDR3 nucleotides read TGTGCCAGTAGTAACCCGACAGGGGGGTTTGGAGCTTTCTTT. Protein sequence: CASSNPTGGFGAFF.

This chain's CDR3 is CASSDPGERTGELFF. The CDR3 DNA is TGTGCCAGCAGTGATCCGGGGGAACGCACCGGGGAGCTGTTTTTT. The genes are TRBV6-4 and TRBJ2-2, with a weak D call TRBD2 (6 bases). With 3 bases removed from V and 4 bases from J, the gap between germline ends came to 12 bases. Per the germline V gene, CDR1 is MRHNA and CDR2 is SNTAGT. The CDR3 totals 15 residues.

This chain joins TRBV21-1 and TRBJ2-2; the table's D call of TRBD1 was not tested on the DNA. TRBV21-1 is recorded as a pseudogene. CDR3 size: 17 residues. The DNA of the CDR3 is TGTGCCAGCAGCAAAGCGGAGGACAGATCGGACACCGGGGAGCTGTTTTTT. Protein sequence: CASSKAEDRSDTGELFF.

The chain couples TRBV4-1 to TRBJ1-2, with TRBD1 matching over 9 bases. The CDR3 consists of 13 residues. CDR1 is MGHRA, CDR2 YSYEKL, per germline. V lost 5 bases to trimming and J lost 8 bases; unmatched junction nucleotides: 6. The CDR3 DNA reads as TGCGCCAGCAGCTTACGGGACAGGGACGGCTACACCTTC. Protein sequence: CASSLRDRDGYTF.

This chain joins TRBV5-4 and TRBJ2-3; the D call may be TRBD1 or TRBD2 (5 bases each). The CDR3 extends over 16 amino acids. Germline loops: CDR1 SGHNT, CDR2 YYREEE (reference sequence). Between the trimmed V and J ends, which lost 4 bases and 1 base, there was a span of 16 bases. DNA of the CDR3: TGTGCCAGCAGCCCCTTACCAGGGAGTGGCACAGATACGCAGTATTTT. Translation gives CASSPLPGSGTDTQYF.

The chain has TRBV10-3 and TRBJ2-7, with unresolved D. CDR1 and CDR2 from the germline V gene are ENHRY and SYGVKD. The CDR3 runs 14 residues. V was pared by 0 bases and J by 1 base, with 7 bases between. This CDR3 is CAISESVASYEQYF. CDR3 DNA: TGTGCCATCAGTGAGTCAGTAGCTTCCTACGAGCAGTACTTC.

This clone was seen a few times. J is TRBJ2-2 and V is TRBV28, with D possibly matching TRBD2 (6 bases). Germline assignment: CDR1 MDHEN and CDR2 SYDVKM. V was clipped by 3 bases and J by 5 bases, with 13 bases between them. The CDR3 is made up of 15 amino acids. Here the CDR3 reads CASSFYGSGTGELFF. Written as DNA, the CDR3 is TGTGCCAGCAGTTTTTACGGGAGTGGGACCGGGGAGCTGTTTTTT.

This clone is labeled as medium-sized. The chain recombines TRBV29-1 with TRBJ1-5; TRBD1 matches at 7 bases. CDR3 length equals 14 residues. With 7 bases clipped from V and 4 bases from J, the junction kept 10 bases outside the gene matches. CDR1 is SQVTM, CDR2 ANQGSEA, per germline. As DNA, the CDR3 is TGCAGCGCCAAAGGGGGCGCCGATAATCAGCCCCAGCATTTT. Protein sequence: CSAKGGADNQPQHF.

The genes are TRBV27 and TRBJ1-1, with 10 positions matching TRBD1. J was trimmed by 3 bases and V by 0 bases; bases with no gene match: 10. The germline gives CDR1 MNHEY, CDR2 SMNVEV (reference sequence). The CDR3 runs to 18 residues. The CDR3: CASSLSTGGTLGDTEAFF. The CDR3 region has the DNA TGTGCCAGCAGTTTATCGACAGGGGGCACCCTAGGGGACACTGAAGCTTTCTTT.

This chain connects TRBV11-2 to TRBJ2-7; D is perhaps TRBD1 (5 bases). Germline V CDR1 and CDR2: SGHAT, FQNNGV. V gave up 3 bases and J gave up 4 bases, with 13 bases separating them. There are 14 residues in the CDR3. Here the CDR3 reads CASSFGPGQYEQYF. DNA for the CDR3: TGTGCCAGCAGCTTCGGTCCAGGGCAATACGAGCAGTACTTC.

Worth noting for this clone: A read error may be the cause here, since a much bigger clone is one base away. The identical CDR3 is also encoded by other nucleotide sequences in the sample. CDR3 region: CASSGTGVQPQHF. As DNA, the CDR3 is TGTGCCAGCAGTGGGACAGGGGTTCAGCCCCAGCATTTT. The chain combines TRBV6-1 with TRBJ1-5; 9 bases map to TRBD1. V gave up 4 bases and J gave up 6 bases; unmatched junction bases: 1. The V gene's germline CDR1 is MNHNS and CDR2 SASEGT. The CDR3 is 13 amino acids.

This chain links TRBV7-6 with TRBJ2-7, with D possibly matching TRBD2 (6 bases). CDR1 is SGHVS, CDR2 FNYEAQ, per germline. The CDR3 runs to 14 residues. Trimming shortened V by 3 bases and J by 0 bases, and 9 bases separated the two germline ends. The CDR3 here is CASSFGGSSYEQYF. The CDR3 DNA reads TGTGCCAGCAGCTTCGGGGGAAGCTCCTACGAGCAGTACTTC. The full variable domain, in which reference TRBV7-6 and TRBJ2-7 provide the parts outside the CDR3, is GAGVSQSPRYKVTKRGQDVALRCDPISGHVSLYWYRQALGQGPEFLTYFNYEAQQDKSGLPNDRFSAERPEGSISTLTIQRTEQRDSAMYRCASSFGGSSYEQYFGPGTRLTVT.

The V and J genes are TRBV5-1 and TRBJ2-3; D gene uncertain. Trimming shortened V by 10 bases and J by 2 bases, and 17 bases separated the two germline ends. Germline CDR1 and CDR2: SGHRS and YFSETQ. The CDR3 has 14 residues. This chain's CDR3 is CAVSPGKSTDTQYF. For the CDR3, the DNA is TGCGCCGTGAGTCCGGGTAAGTCCACAGATACGCAGTATTTT.